Presented here are 26 T cell receptor beta chains from one specimen sequenced in a study of glioma-infiltrating T cells. Amplification of TCR alpha and beta CDR3 regions from RNA used iRepertoire nested multiplex PCR. TCRdb used MiXCR to reprocess the multiplex PCR reads, holding one entry per CDR3 protein. The sample carries 95,000 to 150,000 distinct CDR3 sequences, more than 20% recorded once. Sequencing was carried out using glioma tissue, nonneoplastic brain tissue, or PBMCs (not recorded which). These receptors were taken from a human donor with low-grade glioma or glioblastoma, undergoing nonglioma brain surgery, or in good health (not recorded which).

A remark on this clonotype: Possible read error: a much larger clone is one base away. The chain recombines TRBV20-1 with TRBJ2-7; TRBD2 might be the D (6 bases). Germline CDR1 and CDR2: DFQATT and SNEGSKA (reference sequence). This CDR3 has 14 amino acids. Trimming cost V 0 bases and J 6 bases, with 15 bases left between them. Written as DNA, the CDR3 is TGCAGTGCTAGAGACCCGGGACTTGAATGCGAGCAGTACTTC. As protein: CSARDPGLECEQYF.

In the case of this clonotype: One end of the junction does not line up with germline, which may come from a read error. The chain carries TRBV18 and TRBJ1-1; D is unclear. Germline CDR1 and CDR2: KGHSH and LQKENI. CDR3 length: 13 amino acids. CDR3 DNA: TGTGCCAGCCTCCAGGATGTCGAAACTGAAGGTTTGTTT. It encodes CASLQDVETEGLF.

This clonotype was counted at least ten times. The V gene is TRBV12-5, the J gene TRBJ2-1, with D uncertain. Trimming took 5 bases from V and 3 from J, leaving 8 bases between them. The CDR3 is 13 amino acids. Germline CDR1 is LGHNT and CDR2 is FRNRAP. The CDR3 here is CASGPDNYNEQFF. The CDR3 nucleotides are TGTGCTAGTGGTCCCGACAACTACAATGAGCAGTTCTTC.

This chain uses TRBV18 with TRBJ2-7; no definite D call. V was trimmed by 6 bases and J by 7 bases, leaving 13 bases between them. This CDR3 region has 12 residues. CDR1 is KGHSH and CDR2 is LQKENI in the germline V gene. In DNA, the CDR3 is TGTGCCAGCTCCCTTAAAGGTGGGGAGCAGTACTTC. Translated: CASSLKGGEQYF. The variable domain in full, completed from reference TRBV18 and TRBJ2-7, reads NAGVMQNPRHLVRRRGQEARLRCSPMKGHSHVYWYRQLPEEGLKFMVYLQKENIIDESGMPKERFSAEFPKEGPSILRIQQVVRGDSAAYFCASSLKGGEQYFGPGTRLTVT.

This clonotype occurred a few times. J is TRBJ2-5 and V is TRBV19; 8 nucleotides line up with TRBD1. There are 14 residues in the CDR3. J was trimmed by 4 bases and V by 5 bases; bases with no gene match: 6. Germline loops: CDR1 LNHDA, CDR2 SQIVND (reference sequence). The CDR3 here is CASSPQGARETQYF. The CDR3 nucleotides are TGTGCCAGTAGTCCCCAGGGGGCGCGAGAGACCCAGTACTTC.

This clonotype has at least ten counts. This sequence joins TRBV7-2 and TRBJ2-7, with D perhaps TRBD1 or TRBD2 (5 bases each). Germline V CDR1 and CDR2: SGHTA, FQGNSA. The CDR3 has 15 residues. Trimming removed 1 base at V and 5 bases at J, with 15 bases between. DNA for the CDR3: TGTGCCAGCAGCTTAGGAGGTCTCCGAGGGGACGAGCAGTACTTC. This gives the protein CASSLGGLRGDEQYF.

Turning to this clonotype: This sequence may be a read error, since a much larger clone differs from it by one base. V and J are TRBV7-9 and TRBJ1-1; D may be TRBD1 (6 bases). The CDR3 is 14 residues long. Germline lookup yields CDR1 SEHNR and CDR2 FQNEAQ (reference sequence). CDR3 in amino acids: CASSPPRGITEASF. CDR3 coding DNA: TGTGCCAGCAGCCCGCCTAGGGGGATCACTGAAGCTTCCTTT.

The chain employs TRBV6-2 or TRBV6-3 and TRBJ1-1; TRBD1 might be the D (5 bases). The V and J ends lost 7 bases and 0 bases respectively, with 18 bases between them. The germline gives CDR1 MNHEY, CDR2 SVGEGT. CDR3 size: 16 residues. The CDR3, as DNA: TGTGCCAGCACCCTAGGGGATCAGGAGATGAACACTGAAGCTTTCTTT. Protein sequence: CASTLGDQEMNTEAFF.

This clonotype showed up many times. In nucleotides, the CDR3 is TGCAGTGCAGGGGGGCGCGGGAGTTCCTACAATGAGCAGTTCTTC. Protein product: CSAGGRGSSYNEQFF. V and J are TRBV20-1 and TRBJ2-1, with D perhaps matching TRBD2 (7 bases). CDR3 length: 15 amino acids. The V end lost 6 bases, the J end lost 1 base, and 16 bases lay between the germline ends. Germline V gene sequence: CDR1 DFQATT, CDR2 SNEGSKA (reference sequence).

This clonotype appeared a few times. The CDR3 nucleotides are TGTGCCAGCAGAAAAGGTCGAGGAAGAACCGGGACAGGGAGATCCGAGCAGTACTTC. As protein: CASRKGRGRTGTGRSEQYF. This chain uses TRBV2 with TRBJ2-7; 9 bases align to TRBD1. This CDR3 is 19 amino acids long. The germline V gene encodes CDR1 SNHLY and CDR2 FYNNEI. J lost 6 bases, V lost 6 bases, and 24 bases had no gene match.

This clonotype was recorded many times. The V gene is TRBV4-3, the J gene TRBJ2-1; D remains unclear. CDR3 size: 15 residues. The V end was cut by 0 bases, the J end by 3 bases, with 9 bases between. The germline V gene encodes CDR1 LGHNA and CDR2 YSLEER. CDR3 DNA: TGCGCCAGCAGCCAAGATGGCTCGAACTACAATGAGCAGTTCTTC. This gives the protein CASSQDGSNYNEQFF.

As concerns this clonotype: Germline is not matched at one junction end, which may reflect a read error. The gene calls are TRBV7-2 and TRBJ1-1; possible D gene TRBD1, 5 bases. The CDR3 sequence is 14 residues long. CDR1 is SGHTA, CDR2 FQGNSA, per germline. CDR3 amino acids: CASGLRVRGTEAFF. In DNA form, the CDR3 reads TGTGCCAGCGGCTTAAGGGTACGGGGGACTGAAGCTTTCTTT.

This clonotype was counted ten times or more. This chain links TRBV5-1 with TRBJ2-7, with D possibly being TRBD1 (6 bases). Germline V gene sequence: CDR1 SGHRS, CDR2 YFSETQ. V dropped 4 bases and J dropped 7 bases, with 12 bases sitting between them. The CDR3 spans 12 residues. The CDR3 sequence: CASSPGHDEQYF. The CDR3, as DNA: TGCGCCAGCAGCCCGGGACATGATGAGCAGTACTTC.

A few counts support this clonotype. The chain links TRBV30 to TRBJ2-5, with D perhaps matching TRBD2 (5 bases). The CDR3 totals 13 residues. With 4 bases removed from V and 2 bases from J, the gap between germline ends came to 11 bases. CDR1 and CDR2 (germline): GTSNPN, SVGIG (reference sequence). The CDR3 DNA sequence: TGTGCCTGGAACACCGAGCGGCAAGAGACCCAGTACTTC. It is translated as CAWNTERQETQYF.

This clonotype has ten or more counts. The rearrangement uses TRBV28 and TRBJ2-7; D not certain. The CDR3 loop spans 11 amino acids. V was trimmed by 5 bases and J by 3 bases, leaving 5 bases between them. Germline V gene lookup returns CDR1 MDHEN and CDR2 SYDVKM. The CDR3 here is CASSTYYEQYF. In nucleotides, the CDR3 is TGTGCCAGCAGTACATACTACGAGCAGTACTTC.

This clonotype was recorded many times. The rearrangement uses TRBV4-2 and TRBJ1-1; possibly TRBD1 for D (5 bases). V lost 4 bases to trimming and J lost 3 bases, with 15 bases between them. This CDR3 is 15 amino acids long. Germline V lookup: CDR1 LGHNA, CDR2 YNFKEQ. In nucleotides, the CDR3 is TGTGCCAGCAGCCGCCCGGGACCCCGCGACACTGAAGCTTTCTTT. Its translation is CASSRPGPRDTEAFF.

At least ten counts were recorded for this clonotype. The chain joins TRBV6-2 or TRBV6-3 to TRBJ2-3; no definite D call. This CDR3 has 13 amino acids. Germline CDR1 MNHEY, CDR2 SVGEGT. Trimming pared 2 bases from V and 10 bases from J, leaving 13 bases between. CDR3 in amino acids: CASSYETRLAQYF. The CDR3 nucleotides are TGTGCCAGCAGTTACGAGACTCGTCTGGCGCAGTATTTT.

This clonotype has at least ten counts. The CDR3 reads CASSLLTGVDTQYF. The CDR3 DNA is TGTGCCAGCAGTCTCTTGACAGGGGTGGATACGCAGTATTTT. The chain has TRBV6-1 and TRBJ2-3, with 8 nucleotides matching TRBD1. The V gene's germline CDR1 is MNHNS and CDR2 SASEGT. The CDR3 sequence is 14 residues long. V gave up 5 bases and J gave up 6 bases; unmatched junction bases: 7.

As regards this clonotype: The conserved phenylalanine or tryptophan normally closing the CDR3 is absent here, so this likely arose from a read error. CDR3 sequence reads: CAWSMGGYNEQFL. CDR3 coding DNA: TGTGCCTGGAGCATGGGCGGCTACAATGAGCAGTTCCTC. The chain carries TRBV30 and TRBJ2-1; D is uncertain. CDR1 and CDR2 from the germline V gene are GTSNPN and SVGIG (reference sequence). V was shortened by 3 bases and J by 3 bases, with 9 bases between the two germline ends. This CDR3 is 13 amino acids long.

Ten or more counts support this clonotype. The V gene is TRBV4-2, the J gene TRBJ2-1, with 9 bases aligning to TRBD2. The CDR3 contains 15 residues. With V trimmed by 1 base and J by 6 bases, 4 bases remained unmatched. Germline V gene sequence: CDR1 LGHNA, CDR2 YNFKEQ. The CDR3 DNA sequence: TGTGCCAGCAGCCAAGTCCTAGCGGGACGCAATGAGCAGTTCTTC. It codes for CASSQVLAGRNEQFF.

As regards this clonotype: One base away lies a much larger clone, so this may be a sequencing read error. V is TRBV7-2 and J is TRBJ2-3, with TRBD2 matching 12 bases. Germline V gene data show CDR1 as SGHTA and CDR2 as FQGNSA. The CDR3 consists of 14 residues. V lost 8 bases to trimming and J lost 5 bases; unmatched junction nucleotides: 5. For the CDR3, the DNA is TGTGCCAGCGGCCTGACTAGCGGGAGAGATACGCAGTATTTT. This encodes CASGLTSGRDTQYF.

The table lists this clonotype with many counts. The rearrangement links TRBV29-1 to TRBJ2-5; D gene ambiguous. This CDR3 has 11 amino acids. CDR1 SQVTM and CDR2 ANQGSEA come from the germline V gene. Deletions cut 7 bases from V and 4 bases from J, with 10 bases between. The CDR3 DNA sequence: TGCAGCGCCGAGAACGGAGAGACCCAGTACTTC. Translating gives CSAENGETQYF.

The sample holds many counts of this clonotype. The V and J genes are TRBV7-2 and TRBJ2-5, with D possibly being TRBD2 (5 bases). The V and J ends lost 1 base and 5 bases respectively, with 14 bases between them. In germline, CDR1 is SGHTA, CDR2 FQGNSA. The CDR3 is made up of 15 amino acids. In DNA form, the CDR3 reads TGTGCCAGCAGCTTAGGCTCGCCTAGCTGGGAGACCCAGTACTTC. Its translation is CASSLGSPSWETQYF.

The table lists this clonotype with a count of one. Given a much more abundant clone one base away, this may be a read error. The chain is built from TRBV4-1 and TRBJ1-6, with D uncertain. Trimming shortened V by 5 bases and J by 6 bases, and 14 bases separated the two germline ends. Germline V gene data show CDR1 as MGHRA and CDR2 as YSYEKL. The CDR3 runs to 15 residues. This CDR3 reads CASSEVGTVNSPLHF. The CDR3 DNA reads TGCGCCAGCAGCGAAGTTGGAACAGTTAATTCACCCCTCCACTTT.

This clonotype was detected many times. The J gene is TRBJ1-3, the V gene TRBV7-9; D might be TRBD1 (5 bases). Trimming stripped 5 bases from V and 1 base from J, with 12 bases between. The length of the CDR3 is 15 residues. Looked up from germline, CDR1 is SEHNR and CDR2 is FQNEAQ (reference sequence). CDR3 sequence reads: CASSGQADSGNTIYF. DNA for the CDR3: TGTGCCAGCAGCGGACAAGCGGATTCTGGAAACACCATATATTTT.

The chain carries TRBV18 and TRBJ2-7, with 9 nucleotides matching TRBD1. The CDR3 runs to 15 residues. After removal of 6 bases from V and 9 bases from J, the junction contained 15 bases not matched to a gene. Germline V CDR1 and CDR2: KGHSH, LQKENI. The CDR3 sequence is CASSPNPGQGSAQYF. In DNA form, the CDR3 reads TGTGCCAGCTCCCCGAACCCGGGACAGGGTAGCGCGCAGTACTTC.